This passage covers 23 T cell receptor beta chains from one sample sequenced in a study of CD8 T cells in Susac syndrome. cDNA came from roughly 0.47 to 1 ug RNA primed by random hexamers. TCRdb called the immunoSEQ multiplex PCR reads again in MiXCR, with one record for every CDR3 protein. The table includes just over 300,000 distinct CDR3 sequences, about 92% detected once. Sample: CD4+ T cells from PBMCs. These receptors were taken from a human donor with multiple sclerosis.

The chain carries TRBV5-1 and TRBJ1-2; a weak D match, TRBD1 (5 bases). The CDR3 is 15 amino acids. Between the trimmed V and J ends, which lost 4 bases and 2 bases, there was a span of 15 bases. Germline V CDR1 and CDR2: SGHRS, YFSETQ. CDR3 nucleotides: TGCGCCAGCAGCCCTAGCCGACAGCTCAACTATGGCTACACCTTC. Translated, it gives CASSPSRQLNYGYTF.

This clonotype was detected only a few times. The V call is TRBV7-3, the J call TRBJ1-1; tentative D call: TRBD1 (5 bases). In germline, CDR1 is SGHTA, CDR2 FQGTGA. The length of the CDR3 is 14 residues. V shed 2 bases and J shed 3 bases, with 10 bases lying between them. The CDR3 reads CASSLSLGDTEAFF. The CDR3 nucleotides are TGTGCCAGCAGCTTATCCCTAGGGGACACTGAAGCTTTCTTT.

The rearrangement joins TRBV7-6 to TRBJ2-7; 8 bases align to TRBD2. V gave up 1 base and J gave up 2 bases; unmatched junction bases: 10. This CDR3 region has 17 residues. CDR1 and CDR2 (germline): SGHVS, FNYEAQ. The CDR3 nucleotides are TGTGCCAGCAGCTTAGTTCAAGGTAGCGGGATCCCCTACGAGCAGTACTTC. Protein product: CASSLVQGSGIPYEQYF.

This rearrangement joins TRBV6-5 to TRBJ1-2, with D tentatively TRBD1 (5 bases). The germline CDR1 and CDR2 sequences are MNHEY and SVGAGI. The CDR3 extends over 12 amino acids. Trimming cost V 7 bases and J 8 bases, with 14 bases left between them. Written as DNA, the CDR3 is TGTGCCAGCACTCGGGGACCCGAGGGCTACACCTTC. Translated, it gives CASTRGPEGYTF.

The chain is built from TRBV20-1 and TRBJ2-7, with TRBD2 matching 10 bases. Germline V gene sequence: CDR1 DFQATT, CDR2 SNEGSKA (reference sequence). The CDR3 loop spans 12 amino acids. Trimming took 5 bases from V and 4 from J; bases not matched to a gene: 2. CDR3 sequence: CSAELAGYEQYF. As DNA, the CDR3 is TGCAGTGCTGAACTAGCGGGGTACGAGCAGTACTTC.

The chain has TRBV7-3 and TRBJ2-7; D is tentatively TRBD1 or TRBD2 (5 bases each). Trimming shortened V by 1 base and J by 5 bases, and 9 bases separated the two germline ends. The CDR3 has 13 residues. The V gene's germline CDR1 is SGHTA and CDR2 FQGTGA. CDR3 DNA: TGTGCCAGCAGCTTAAACTTGGGGGACGAGCAGTACTTC. Its protein is CASSLNLGDEQYF.

The chain uses TRBV20-1 and TRBJ1-2; D is uncertain. The CDR3 is made up of 12 amino acids. Germline V gene lookup returns CDR1 DFQATT and CDR2 SNEGSKA (reference sequence). Deletions cut 5 bases from V and 8 bases from J, with 15 bases between. CDR3 coding DNA: TGCAGTGCTGCTAGTTCGACCCTCGGCTACACCTTC. The encoded protein is CSAASSTLGYTF.

V usage is TRBV5-1 and J usage is TRBJ2-5, with 8 nucleotides matching TRBD2. The V gene end was trimmed by 4 bases and the J gene end by 7 bases; junction bases not matched to a gene: 12. This CDR3 is 15 amino acids long. Germline V gives CDR1 SGHRS, CDR2 YFSETQ. CDR3 in amino acids: CASSSEPGLGSTQYF. The CDR3 DNA follows: TGCGCCAGCAGCAGCGAACCGGGACTAGGGTCGACCCAGTACTTC.

The chain recombines TRBV9 with TRBJ2-3; a weak D match, TRBD1 (5 bases). Between the trimmed V and J ends, which lost 3 bases and 8 bases, there was a span of 16 bases. The CDR3 is 14 residues long. CDR1 is SGDLS and CDR2 is YYNGEE in the germline V gene. The CDR3 here is CASSGGATQGTQYF. DNA of the CDR3: TGTGCCAGCAGCGGCGGAGCTACCCAGGGTACGCAGTATTTT.

The chain couples TRBV6-6 to TRBJ2-7; D is possibly TRBD2 (6 bases). The germline V gene has CDR1 MNHNY and CDR2 SVGAGI (reference sequence). The CDR3 length is 15 residues. The ends were cut back, 0 bases at V and 3 bases at J, with 12 bases in the middle. Here the CDR3 reads CASSYSSQGGYEQYF. The CDR3 DNA reads TGTGCCAGCAGTTACTCAAGCCAGGGAGGCTACGAGCAGTACTTC.

The chain couples TRBV7-9 to TRBJ2-7; 8 bases are a match to TRBD1. The CDR3 runs 15 residues. Germline V gene lookup returns CDR1 SEHNR and CDR2 FQNEAQ (reference sequence). Germline trimming cut 0 bases from V and 2 bases from J; bases unmatched to any gene: 3. For the CDR3, the DNA is TGTGCCAGCAGCTTAGCATCGGGACAGGCCTACGAGCAGTACTTC. Translation: CASSLASGQAYEQYF.

The chain uses TRBV24-1 and TRBJ1-5; 7 positions agree with TRBD1. This CDR3 is built from 14 residues. After removal of 9 bases from V and 3 bases from J, the junction contained 7 bases not matched to a gene. Germline V gene lookup returns CDR1 KGHDR and CDR2 SFDVKD. The CDR3 region is CATGGGQLNQPQHF. CDR3 in DNA: TGTGCCACCGGGGGGGGACAGCTCAATCAGCCCCAGCATTTT.

The chain recombines TRBV7-8 with TRBJ1-3; no firm D call. The CDR3 is 15 residues long. Germline CDR1 reads SGHVS; CDR2 reads FQNEAQ. V lost 2 bases and J lost 0, with 8 bases in between. The CDR3, as DNA: TGTGCCAGCAGCTTATTCTTGGGCTCTGGAAACACCATATATTTT. Amino acids: CASSLFLGSGNTIYF.

This clonotype was seen more than once but under ten times. The V gene is TRBV29-1, the J gene TRBJ2-7; D uncertain. CDR1 SQVTM and CDR2 ANQGSEA come from the germline V gene. Trimming took off 4 bases at V and 0 bases at J, with 7 bases between the two ends. The CDR3 length is 12 residues. The chain's CDR3 is CSVAGSSYEQYF. The CDR3 DNA follows: TGCAGCGTTGCTGGTAGCTCCTACGAGCAGTACTTC.

This chain connects TRBV7-3 to TRBJ1-1, with D unclear. Germline V lookup: CDR1 SGHTA, CDR2 FQGTGA. The V end lost 2 bases, the J end lost 4 bases, and 11 bases lay between the germline ends. CDR3 length equals 14 residues. CDR3 sequence (DNA): TGTGCCAGCAGCTTAGTGCCGGGAGGCACTGAAGCTTTCTTT. Protein: CASSLVPGGTEAFF.

The genes are TRBV6-4 and TRBJ1-2; TRBD1 matches at 10 bases. The CDR3 consists of 14 residues. J gave up 6 bases and V 6 bases, and 7 bases lay outside the gene matches. Germline lookup yields CDR1 MRHNA and CDR2 SNTAGT. CDR3 nucleotides: TGTGCCAGCAGGGGGACCGGGACAGGGGATGGCTACACCTTC. This encodes CASRGTGTGDGYTF.

The V gene is TRBV9, the J gene TRBJ2-6; TRBD1 agrees at 9 bases. This CDR3 region has 17 residues. Germline lookup yields CDR1 SGDLS and CDR2 YYNGEE. The junction had 5 bases not matched to a gene; V was cut back by 3 bases and J by 1 base. The CDR3 region is CASSGGQGRSGANVLTF. The DNA for the CDR3 is TGTGCCAGCAGCGGGGGACAGGGACGTTCTGGGGCCAACGTCCTGACTTTC.

The V call is TRBV2, the J call TRBJ1-1; D ambiguous. The length of the CDR3 is 14 residues. The ends were cut back, 5 bases at V and 6 bases at J, with 16 bases in the middle. The germline CDR1 and CDR2 sequences are SNHLY and FYNNEI. The CDR3, as DNA: TGTGCCAGCAGTTATGACAAAGTTCGGGCTGAAGCTTTCTTT. Its translation is CASSYDKVRAEAFF.

This chain connects TRBV20-1 to TRBJ2-2; weak D call: TRBD1 (6 bases). Germline V lookup: CDR1 DFQATT, CDR2 SNEGSKA (reference sequence). There are 14 residues in the CDR3. Trimming stripped 4 bases from V and 4 bases from J, with 13 bases between. The CDR3 sequence is CSAISSGVTGELFF. DNA of the CDR3: TGCAGTGCTATATCATCAGGGGTCACCGGGGAGCTGTTTTTT.

The J gene is TRBJ2-1, the V gene TRBV5-4; 10 positions match TRBD1. V was pared by 2 bases and J by 3 bases, with 2 bases of the junction left unmatched. The CDR3 is 15 residues long. Looked up from germline, CDR1 is SGHNT and CDR2 is YYREEE (reference sequence). In DNA, the CDR3 is TGTGCCAGCAGCTTTGACAGGGGGCGCTACAATGAGCAGTTCTTC. Residues: CASSFDRGRYNEQFF.

Only a few counts were recorded for this clonotype. V and J are TRBV6-6 and TRBJ2-3; 7 bases are a match to TRBD1. V lost 2 bases to trimming and J lost 1 base; unmatched junction nucleotides: 6. Germline assignment: CDR1 MNHNY and CDR2 SVGAGI (reference sequence). There are 16 residues in the CDR3. The CDR3 region has the DNA TGTGCCAGCAGTTACGCGAGACAGGGCGGCACAGATACGCAGTATTTT. Encoded protein: CASSYARQGGTDTQYF.

The chain joins TRBV4-3 to TRBJ2-1, with D maybe TRBD2 (5 bases). Germline values: CDR1 LGHNA, CDR2 YSLEER. This CDR3 comprises 12 residues. Between the trimmed V and J ends, which lost 1 base and 10 bases, there was a span of 8 bases. For the CDR3, the DNA is TGCGCCAGCAGCCAAGGCGAGCGGGAGCAGTTCTTC. Protein product: CASSQGEREQFF.

V gene TRBV20-1 combines with J gene TRBJ2-3, with 7 positions matching TRBD2. CDR3 length: 15 amino acids. Germline V gives CDR1 DFQATT, CDR2 SNEGSKA (reference sequence). V was clipped by 5 bases and J by 2 bases; unmatched bases: 10. CDR3 sequence: CSAALADPNTDTQYF. The CDR3 region has the DNA TGCAGTGCTGCCCTAGCGGACCCAAACACAGATACGCAGTATTTT.